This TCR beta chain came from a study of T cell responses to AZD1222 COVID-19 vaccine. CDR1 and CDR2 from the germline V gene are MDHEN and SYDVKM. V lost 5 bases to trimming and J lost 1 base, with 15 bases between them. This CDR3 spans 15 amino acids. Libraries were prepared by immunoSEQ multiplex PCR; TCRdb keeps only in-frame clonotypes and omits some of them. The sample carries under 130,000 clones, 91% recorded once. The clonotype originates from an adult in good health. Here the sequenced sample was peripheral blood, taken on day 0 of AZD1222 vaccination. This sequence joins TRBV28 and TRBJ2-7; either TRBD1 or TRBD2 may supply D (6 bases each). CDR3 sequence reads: CASSPEGGQSYEQYF. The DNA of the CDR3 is TGTGCCAGCAGTCCGGAGGGGGGACAATCCTACGAGCAGTACTTC.